This TCR beta chain derives from a study of blood T cell repertoires in COVID-19. Using immunoSEQ multiplex PCR, the repertoire was profiled, and TCRdb retains in-frame clones only, with some absent. The table lists hundreds of thousands of clones, around 87% of them singletons, with 0.9% to 1.2% in the top ten. This CDR3 has 15 amino acids. In germline, CDR1 is SGHAT, CDR2 FQNNGV. With 7 bases removed from V and 9 bases from J, the gap between germline ends came to 22 bases. The chain couples TRBV11-2 to TRBJ2-1; possible D gene TRBD2, 5 bases. The sequence was obtained from a man aged 25-40 years who had recovered from COVID-19. The sequenced sample consisted of PBMCs or T cells enriched from blood (not recorded which). The CDR3 loop is CASNNRDRGYREQFF. The CDR3 DNA reads as TGTGCCAGCAACAACCGGGATAGAGGGTATCGTGAGCAGTTCTTC.